These 30 T cell receptor beta chains originate from one sample sequenced in a study of beta chain features in type 1 diabetes. The study reverse transcribed the entire isolated RNA, so it sequenced expressed TCRB transcripts. The table came from immunoSEQ multiplex PCR; TCRdb's copy has only in-frame clones and leaves some out. This table has over 120,000 clones, less than 11% appearing once. The specimen sequenced was naive CD4+ T cells from blood. The receptors were sampled from a man aged 18 to 30 in good health.

DNA of the CDR3: TGTGCCAGCAATCTCCGACTAGCGGTTGAGCAGTTCTTC. It yields the protein CASNLRLAVEQFF. This chain uses TRBV6-6 with TRBJ2-1; TRBD2 aligns across 9 bases. From germline, CDR1 is MNHNY and CDR2 SVGAGI (reference sequence). Trimming took 7 bases from V and 9 from J; bases not matched to a gene: 7. CDR3 length: 13 amino acids.

This clone was recorded a few times. CDR3 amino acids: CASRIAQSYEQYF. The CDR3, as DNA: TGTGCCAGCAGGATAGCCCAATCCTACGAGCAGTACTTC. This chain joins TRBV6-1 and TRBJ2-7; D gene unclear. From germline, CDR1 is MNHNS and CDR2 SASEGT. V lost 6 bases and J lost 1, with 10 bases in between. The CDR3 is made up of 13 amino acids.

V and J are TRBV6-6 and TRBJ2-1; 13 positions agree with TRBD2. Trimming at V came to 6 bases and at J to 15 bases, leaving 11 bases not matched to a gene. This CDR3 spans 14 amino acids. Germline CDR1 and CDR2: MNHNY and SVGAGI (reference sequence). The CDR3: CASSPLLAGGGRFF. The CDR3 region has the DNA TGTGCCAGCAGCCCCCTACTAGCGGGGGGGGGTCGGTTCTTC.

This clone was counted between two and nine times. This chain joins TRBV30 and TRBJ1-5; D unresolved. Trimming removed 3 bases from V and 0 bases from J, with 12 bases in between. Germline V gene sequence: CDR1 GTSNPN, CDR2 SVGIG (reference sequence). This CDR3 has 15 amino acids. The CDR3 spells CAWRAGYNSNQPQHF. The DNA for the CDR3 is TGTGCCTGGAGGGCAGGCTATAATAGCAATCAGCCCCAGCATTTT. The full variable domain, completed using reference TRBV30 and TRBJ1-5, is SQTIHQWPATLVQPVGSPLSLECTVEGTSNPNLYWYRQAAGRGLQLLFYSVGIGQISSEVPQNLSASRPQDRQFILSSKKLLLSDSGFYLCAWRAGYNSNQPQHFGDGTRLSIL.

This clone was seen a few times. The chain recombines TRBV7-2 with TRBJ1-2; 9 nucleotides agree with TRBD1. The CDR3 sequence is 13 residues long. The V gene's germline CDR1 is SGHTA and CDR2 FQGNSA. Germline trimming cut 5 bases from V and 7 bases from J; bases unmatched to any gene: 5. CDR3 coding DNA: TGTGCCAGCAGCATGACAGGGGGAGGTGGCTACACCTTC. It encodes CASSMTGGGGYTF. Together with reference TRBV7-2 and TRBJ1-2, the CDR3 gives the full variable domain: GAGVSQSPSNKVTEKGKDVELRCDPISGHTALYWYRQSLGQGLEFLIYFQGNSAPDKSGLPSDRFSAERTGGSVSTLTIQRTQQEDSAVYLCASSMTGGGGYTFGSGTRLTVV.

This clone was detected a few times. This CDR3 reads CASSDDRLNTEAFF. The DNA of the CDR3 is TGTGCCAGCAGCGACGACAGACTGAACACTGAAGCTTTCTTT. This chain joins TRBV11-2 and TRBJ1-1, with TRBD1 as a possible D gene (5 bases). Trimming removed 5 bases at V and 0 bases at J, with 10 bases between. CDR1 and CDR2 from the germline V gene are SGHAT and FQNNGV. This CDR3 region has 14 residues.

This chain joins TRBV11-3 and TRBJ2-3; the match to TRBD2 covers 14 bases. There are 15 residues in the CDR3. After removal of 5 bases from V and 8 bases from J, the junction contained 6 bases not matched to a gene. Looked up from germline, CDR1 is SGHNT and CDR2 is YENEEA. CDR3 DNA: TGTGCCAGCAGCCCGACTAGCGGGGGGGCAGTTACGCAGTATTTT. It specifies CASSPTSGGAVTQYF.

The chain joins TRBV11-3 to TRBJ2-3, with D perhaps matching TRBD2 (6 bases). The CDR3 consists of 15 residues. Germline V CDR1 and CDR2: SGHNT, YENEEA. V was pared by 1 base and J by 1 base, with 9 bases between. The CDR3 sequence: CASSLGSSGTDTQYF. In DNA form, the CDR3 reads TGTGCCAGCAGCTTAGGGTCTAGCGGCACAGATACGCAGTATTTT.

This chain uses TRBV7-9 with TRBJ2-7, with D possibly being TRBD1 (6 bases). The CDR3 loop spans 15 amino acids. V dropped 5 bases and J dropped 4 bases, with 18 bases sitting between them. Germline CDR1 and CDR2: SEHNR and FQNEAQ (reference sequence). This chain's CDR3 is CASSGPRTVFYEQYF. DNA for the CDR3: TGTGCCAGCAGCGGGCCTCGGACAGTTTTTTACGAGCAGTACTTC. Supplemented by reference TRBV7-9 and TRBJ2-7, the full variable domain reads DTGVSQNPRHKITKRGQNVTFRCDPISEHNRLYWYRQTLGQGPEFLTYFQNEAQLEKSRLLSDRFSAERPKGSFSTLEIQRTEQGDSAMYLCASSGPRTVFYEQYFGPGTRLTVT.

The chain uses TRBV18 and TRBJ1-4; TRBD1 might be the D (6 bases). The CDR3 runs to 15 residues. Trimming took 0 bases from V and 4 from J, leaving 9 bases between them. The germline V gene has CDR1 KGHSH and CDR2 LQKENI. The CDR3 is CASSPPGADNEKLFF. The CDR3 nucleotides read TGTGCCAGCTCACCACCGGGGGCCGATAATGAAAAACTGTTTTTT.

Only a few counts were recorded for this clone. V and J are TRBV6-5 and TRBJ2-7, with TRBD1 matching 10 bases. Germline CDR1 MNHEY, CDR2 SVGAGI. The CDR3 length is 15 residues. With V trimmed by 6 bases and J by 5 bases, 10 bases remained unmatched. The CDR3 sequence is CASRFTTGGQDEQYF. The DNA of the CDR3 is TGTGCCAGCAGATTCACGACAGGGGGCCAGGACGAGCAGTACTTC.

This clone was seen a few times. This sequence joins TRBV15 and TRBJ2-4, with unresolved D. CDR1 LNHNV and CDR2 YYDKDF come from the germline V gene (reference sequence). This CDR3 spans 14 amino acids. Trimming took off 5 bases at V and 0 bases at J, with 8 bases between the two ends. The CDR3 here is CATSQELAKNIQYF. CDR3 in DNA: TGTGCCACCAGCCAAGAGTTAGCCAAAAACATTCAGTACTTC.

This clone was counted at least ten times. The chain is built from TRBV4-3 and TRBJ2-3; D may be TRBD1 (6 bases). From germline, CDR1 is LGHNA and CDR2 YSLEER. This CDR3 has 17 residues. V lost 0 bases, J lost 0 bases, and 13 bases lay in between. This chain's CDR3 is CASSQDSGGGSTDTQYF. DNA of the CDR3: TGCGCCAGCAGCCAAGATTCTGGGGGCGGGAGCACAGATACGCAGTATTTT.

The chain carries TRBV2 and TRBJ1-5; 8 bases align to TRBD1. The ends lost 9 bases at V and 2 bases at J; junction bases unmatched: 6. The CDR3 is 14 amino acids. The germline V gene encodes CDR1 SNHLY and CDR2 FYNNEI. CDR3 bases: TGTGCCAGTGGACAGGGACTTGGCAATCAGCCCCAGCATTTT. It encodes CASGQGLGNQPQHF.

This clone was picked up a small number of times. The J gene is TRBJ1-1, the V gene TRBV5-1; 9 bases map to TRBD1. The length of the CDR3 is 15 residues. Germline V CDR1 and CDR2: SGHRS, YFSETQ. V lost 4 bases to trimming and J lost 8 bases; unmatched junction nucleotides: 12. The CDR3 spells CASSDSGTGFSEAFF. Written as DNA, the CDR3 is TGCGCCAGCAGCGATTCCGGGACAGGGTTTTCGGAAGCTTTCTTT.

This clone showed up just a few times. The chain employs TRBV6-5 and TRBJ2-5; D might be TRBD2 (6 bases). The CDR3 runs to 15 residues. V dropped 2 bases and J dropped 5 bases, with 15 bases sitting between them. The germline gives CDR1 MNHEY, CDR2 SVGAGI. The CDR3 protein is CASSYNRGWEETQYF. In DNA form, the CDR3 reads TGTGCCAGCAGTTACAATCGGGGGTGGGAGGAGACCCAGTACTTC.

The chain links TRBV6-6 to TRBJ1-4; TRBD1 matches 7 bases. This CDR3 spans 15 amino acids. Germline V gene sequence: CDR1 MNHNY, CDR2 SVGAGI (reference sequence). V shed 2 bases, J shed 3 bases, and the junction held 3 bases outside the gene matches. The CDR3 loop reads CASSYLGTANEKLFF. The CDR3 DNA is TGTGCCAGCAGTTACCTCGGGACAGCTAATGAAAAACTGTTTTTT.

This clone was detected many times. This chain connects TRBV5-1 to TRBJ1-5; a weak D match, TRBD1 (6 bases). Between the trimmed V and J ends, which lost 0 bases and 11 bases, there was a span of 12 bases. This CDR3 is 13 amino acids long. Germline CDR1 reads SGHRS; CDR2 reads YFSETQ. CDR3 sequence: CASSLDGGATQHF. The CDR3 region has the DNA TGCGCCAGCAGCTTGGACGGGGGGGCTACCCAGCATTTT.

The chain employs TRBV18 and TRBJ2-4; D perhaps matches TRBD1 (5 bases). This CDR3 has 12 residues. Germline CDR1 and CDR2: KGHSH and LQKENI. V was shortened by 5 bases and J by 6 bases, with 8 bases between the two germline ends. CDR3 nucleotide sequence: TGTGCCAGCTCAGGGGCTCTAAACATTCAGTACTTC. Translating it yields CASSGALNIQYF.

This chain joins TRBV19 and TRBJ1-6; 7 bases are a match to TRBD1. Trimming at V came to 6 bases and at J to 0 bases, leaving 5 bases not matched to a gene. The CDR3 is 16 amino acids. Germline V gene data show CDR1 as LNHDA and CDR2 as SQIVND (reference sequence). Here the CDR3 reads CASSVQGSSYNSPLHF. The DNA of the CDR3 is TGTGCCAGTAGCGTACAGGGGAGCTCCTATAATTCACCCCTCCACTTT.

This clone was seen a handful of times. The chain joins TRBV10-3 to TRBJ2-7; TRBD1 matches 7 bases. After removal of 0 bases from V and 2 bases from J, the junction contained 4 bases not matched to a gene. Germline V gives CDR1 ENHRY, CDR2 SYGVKD. The CDR3 is made up of 15 amino acids. CDR3 DNA: TGTGCCATCAGTGAGTCGCAGACAGGGACCTACGAGCAGTACTTC. Its protein is CAISESQTGTYEQYF.

This clone was seen more than once but under ten times. V and J are TRBV6-5 and TRBJ2-7; a possible D gene is TRBD2 (6 bases). This CDR3 comprises 15 residues. From germline, CDR1 is MNHEY and CDR2 SVGAGI. Trimming took 2 bases from V and 5 from J, leaving 16 bases between them. CDR3 region: CASSYGGAGGDEQYF. Written as DNA, the CDR3 is TGTGCCAGCAGTTACGGCGGGGCGGGCGGGGACGAGCAGTACTTC.

The chain employs TRBV6-5 and TRBJ2-5; 7 nucleotides agree with TRBD2. Trimming took 6 bases from V and 5 from J; bases not matched to a gene: 9. In germline, CDR1 is MNHEY, CDR2 SVGAGI. There are 14 residues in the CDR3. Here the CDR3 reads CASRERGSWETQYF. CDR3 sequence (DNA): TGTGCCAGCAGGGAGCGGGGATCCTGGGAGACCCAGTACTTC.

The table lists this clone with a few counts. This rearrangement joins TRBV11-2 to TRBJ2-1, with 9 bases lining up with TRBD1. Germline CDR1 reads SGHAT; CDR2 reads FQNNGV. Losses at the gene ends were 0 bases for V and 6 bases for J; bases not matched to a gene: 3. The CDR3 extends over 15 amino acids. This CDR3 reads CASSLDRQGVNEQFF. The CDR3 nucleotides read TGTGCCAGCAGCTTAGACCGACAGGGGGTCAATGAGCAGTTCTTC.

The J gene is TRBJ1-5, the V gene TRBV7-2; 7 bases match TRBD1. The trim removed 4 bases at V and 7 bases at J, leaving 13 bases unmatched. Germline CDR1 reads SGHTA; CDR2 reads FQGNSA. This CDR3 region has 16 residues. CDR3 amino acids: CASSSPTGRGLQPQHF. The CDR3 DNA is TGTGCCAGCAGCTCGCCGACAGGGAGAGGATTGCAGCCCCAGCATTTT.

This clone was picked up a small number of times. The chain uses TRBV28 and TRBJ2-7; tentative D call: TRBD1 (6 bases). Germline CDR1 and CDR2: MDHEN and SYDVKM. The CDR3 has 18 amino acids. Trimming took 4 bases from V and 6 from J, leaving 28 bases between them. The DNA for the CDR3 is TGTGCCAGCAGTTCTCGAAGTTACAGGGCCCACCAATCGGGCGAGCAGTACTTC. Amino acid sequence: CASSSRSYRAHQSGEQYF.

V and J are TRBV5-8 and TRBJ2-7; D unresolved. Trimming removed 2 bases at V and 2 bases at J, with 11 bases between. In germline, CDR1 is SGHTS, CDR2 YDEGEE. The length of the CDR3 is 14 residues. The CDR3 reads CASSFEAVTYEQYF. For the CDR3, the DNA is TGTGCCAGCAGCTTCGAGGCGGTCACCTACGAGCAGTACTTC.

This sequence joins TRBV27 and TRBJ1-5; 8 bases match TRBD1. This CDR3 has 15 residues. V dropped 4 bases and J dropped 4; count of bases not matched to a gene: 6. The germline V gene has CDR1 MNHEY and CDR2 SMNVEV (reference sequence). The CDR3 loop is CASSSSGGRNQPQHF. CDR3 DNA: TGTGCCAGCAGTTCCTCAGGGGGCAGGAATCAGCCCCAGCATTTT.

The table lists this clone with a few counts. The genes are TRBV11-2 and TRBJ2-7, with D possibly being TRBD1 (5 bases). Deletions cut 2 bases from V and 3 bases from J, with 5 bases between. Germline V CDR1 and CDR2: SGHAT, FQNNGV. The CDR3 covers 12 residues. The CDR3 DNA reads as TGTGCCAGCAGCTTACAGGGCTACGAGCAGTACTTC. This sequence encodes CASSLQGYEQYF.

The V gene is TRBV6-1, the J gene TRBJ2-5; TRBD2 agrees at 7 bases. CDR1 and CDR2 from the germline V gene are MNHNS and SASEGT. Trimming cost V 8 bases and J 7 bases; bases outside gene matches: 10. There are 13 residues in the CDR3. CDR3 DNA sequence: TGTGCCAGCGGGGCGGGGGATCGGGGGACCCAGTACTTC. Translated, it gives CASGAGDRGTQYF.